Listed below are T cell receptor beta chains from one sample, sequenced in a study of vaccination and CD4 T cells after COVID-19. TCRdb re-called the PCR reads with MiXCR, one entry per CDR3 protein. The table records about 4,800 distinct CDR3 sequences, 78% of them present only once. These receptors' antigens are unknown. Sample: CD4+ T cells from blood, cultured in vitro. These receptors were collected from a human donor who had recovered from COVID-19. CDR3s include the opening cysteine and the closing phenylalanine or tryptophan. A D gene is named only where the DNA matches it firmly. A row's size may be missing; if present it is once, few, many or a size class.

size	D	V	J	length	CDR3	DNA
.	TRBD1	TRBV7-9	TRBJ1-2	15	CASATQGTGGSGYTF	TGTGCCAGCGCCACCCAGGGGACAGGGGGATCTGGCTACACCTTC
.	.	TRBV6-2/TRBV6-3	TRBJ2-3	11	CASRRLDTQYF	TGTGCCAGCAGGCGCCTGGATACGCAGTATTTT
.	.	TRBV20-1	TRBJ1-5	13	CSVNRDYNQPQHF	TGCAGTGTAAACCGGGATTACAATCAGCCCCAGCATTTT
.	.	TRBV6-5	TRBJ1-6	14	CASSYGGTNSPLHF	TGTGCCAGCAGTTACGGGGGAACCAATTCACCCCTCCACTTT
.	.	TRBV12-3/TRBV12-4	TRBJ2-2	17	CASSWILGFRNTGELFF	TGTGCCAGCAGTTGGATTTTAGGGTTTCGCAACACCGGGGAGCTGTTTTTT
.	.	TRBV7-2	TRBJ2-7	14	CASKKGDLSYEQYF	TGTGCCAGCAAGAAGGGGGACCTCTCCTACGAGCAGTACTTC
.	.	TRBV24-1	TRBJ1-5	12	CATSAGGQPQHF	TGTGCCACCAGTGCCGGGGGTCAGCCCCAGCATTTT
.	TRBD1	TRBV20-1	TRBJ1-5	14	CSAYPGTGNQPQHF	TGCAGTGCTTACCCCGGGACAGGCAATCAGCCCCAGCATTTT
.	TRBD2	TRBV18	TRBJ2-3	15	CASSLAGGTTDTQYF	TGTGCCAGCTCTCTTGCGGGGGGCACCACAGATACGCAGTATTTT
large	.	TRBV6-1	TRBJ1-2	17	CASSIRQGGAPNYGYTF	TGTGCCAGCAGTATCCGACAAGGGGGTGCCCCTAACTATGGCTACACCTTC
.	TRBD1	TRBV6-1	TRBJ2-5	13	CASLDRGQETQYF	TGTGCCAGTTTAGACAGGGGGCAAGAGACCCAGTACTTC
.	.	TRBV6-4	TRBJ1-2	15	CASSVSDRSNYGYTF	TGTGCCAGCAGTGTCTCAGACAGGTCTAACTATGGCTACACCTTC
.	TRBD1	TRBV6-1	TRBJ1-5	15	CASVRTGGANQPQHF	TGTGCCAGCGTCCGGACAGGGGGGGCTAATCAGCCCCAGCATTTT
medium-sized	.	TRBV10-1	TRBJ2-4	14	CASSERPERDIQYF	TGCGCCAGCAGTGAAAGGCCAGAGAGGGACATTCAGTACTTC
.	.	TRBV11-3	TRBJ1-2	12	CASRAPNYGYTF	TGTGCCAGTAGGGCACCGAACTATGGCTACACCTTC
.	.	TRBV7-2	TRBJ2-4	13	CASSFPDRNIQYF	TGTGCCAGCAGCTTCCCTGACAGAAACATTCAGTACTTC
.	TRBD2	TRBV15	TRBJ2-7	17	CATSRDSFWRGDYEQYF	TGTGCCACCAGCAGAGATAGTTTTTGGCGGGGGGACTACGAGCAGTACTTC
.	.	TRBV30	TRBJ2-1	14	CAWRAKGRWDEQFF	TGTGCCTGGAGGGCGAAGGGTCGTTGGGATGAGCAGTTCTTC
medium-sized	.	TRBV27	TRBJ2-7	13	CASSLAQGREQYF	TGTGCCAGCAGTTTGGCACAGGGCCGCGAGCAGTACTTC
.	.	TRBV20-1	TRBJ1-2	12	CSARDQNYGYTF	TGCAGTGCTAGAGATCAGAATTATGGCTACACCTTC
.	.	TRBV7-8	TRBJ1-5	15	CASSLVWAPPQPQHF	TGTGCCAGCAGCTTAGTATGGGCGCCTCCTCAGCCCCAGCATTTT
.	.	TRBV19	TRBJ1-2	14	CATKLGASDYGYTF	TGTGCCACCAAGTTGGGGGCATCAGACTATGGCTACACCTTC
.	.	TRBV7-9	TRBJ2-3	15	CASSPPFRAGSAQYF	TGTGCCAGCAGCCCTCCTTTCAGGGCCGGGTCCGCGCAGTATTTT
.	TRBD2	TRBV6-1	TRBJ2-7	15	CASSEAGTSGYEQYF	TGTGCCAGCAGTGAAGCGGGGACTAGCGGGTACGAGCAGTACTTC
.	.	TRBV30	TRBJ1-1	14	CAWSVDRQNTEAFF	TGTGCCTGGAGTGTAGACAGGCAGAACACTGAAGCTTTCTTT
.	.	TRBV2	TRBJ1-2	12	CASSEAGFGYTF	TGTGCCAGCAGTGAAGCGGGATTTGGCTACACCTTC
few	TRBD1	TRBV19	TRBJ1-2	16	CASSPGQGWGNYGYTF	TGTGCCAGTAGTCCAGGACAGGGTTGGGGTAACTATGGCTACACCTTC
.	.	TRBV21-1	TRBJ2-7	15	CASSPPPRVAYEQYF	TGTGCCAGCAGCCCCCCCCCACGGGTAGCCTACGAGCAGTACTTC
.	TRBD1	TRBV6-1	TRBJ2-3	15	CASSTGQGPTDTQYF	TGTGCCAGCAGTACCGGACAGGGTCCCACAGATACGCAGTATTTT
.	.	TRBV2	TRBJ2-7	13	CASSGQSLGEQYF	TGTGCCAGCAGTGGGCAGTCATTAGGGGAGCAGTACTTC
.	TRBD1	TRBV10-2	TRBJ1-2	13	CASSGTGPYGYTF	TGCGCCAGCAGCGGGACAGGGCCGTATGGCTACACCTTC
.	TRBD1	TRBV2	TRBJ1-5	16	CASSEVRGLGNQPQHF	TGTGCCAGCAGTGAAGTGAGGGGGCTGGGCAATCAGCCCCAGCATTTT
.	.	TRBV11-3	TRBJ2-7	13	CASSLSGVYEQYF	TGTGCCAGCAGCTTATCGGGGGTCTACGAGCAGTACTTC
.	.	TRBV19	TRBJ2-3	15	CASSIGDLPQNTQYF	TGTGCCAGTAGTATCGGGGACTTGCCACAGAATACGCAGTATTTT
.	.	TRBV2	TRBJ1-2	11	CASSEGVGYTF	TGTGCCAGCAGTGAAGGGGTTGGCTACACCTTC
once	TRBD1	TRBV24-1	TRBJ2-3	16	CATSPTPGTGTDTQYF	TGTGCCACCAGTCCTACCCCCGGGACAGGCACAGATACGCAGTATTTT